The rows below give T cell receptor beta chains drawn from one sample of a study of T cells in localized non-small cell lung cancer. The assay was immunoSEQ multiplex PCR, and TCRdb's table has in-frame clones only and misses some. The sample carries some 15,000 clones, about 85% recorded once. The sequencing here drew on peripheral blood, taken before any cancer treatment. The receptors shown here come from a female donor aged 60 or older with stage I squamous cell lung carcinoma. The CDR3 runs from the conserved cysteine through the conserved F or W.

J,V,CDR3
TRBJ2-7,TRBV5-4,CASSSDGYEQYF
TRBJ2-7,TRBV5-4,CASSGQEVYEQYF
TRBJ1-1,TRBV28,CASSPSQAGEGEAFF
TRBJ2-7,TRBV19,CASSIRGGIYEQYF
TRBJ1-3,TRBV7-2,CASSERVWGSIGNTIYF
TRBJ2-1,TRBV6-6,CASTYNYEQFF
TRBJ2-3,TRBV19,CASSIWGSSTDTQYF
TRBJ1-2,TRBV29-1,CSVGGTGEHYGYTF
TRBJ1-2,TRBV7-6,CASSLQGMGGYTF
TRBJ2-2,TRBV6-5,CASSYSGLGDTGELFF
TRBJ1-1,TRBV5-4,CASSFYGGNTEAFF
TRBJ2-1,TRBV4-2,CASSTHTGKRDNEQFF
TRBJ1-5,TRBV5-4,CASSSTGKNQPQHF
TRBJ2-7,TRBV29-1,CSVEDGSYSYEQYF
TRBJ2-5,TRBV21-1,CASSQILYTFSETQYF
TRBJ2-5,TRBV6-1,CASSMGLAGGETQYF
TRBJ2-7,TRBV6-6,CASSYSTGQGDEQYF
TRBJ2-2,TRBV2,CASSGQGANTGELFF
TRBJ1-4,TRBV9,CASSVGEKLFF
TRBJ1-4,TRBV28,CASSFQGGSNEKLFF
TRBJ2-7,TRBV7-2,CASSLGGTGGPYEQYF
TRBJ2-2,TRBV5-1,CASSLDPGGATGELFF
TRBJ2-7,TRBV18,CASSPTLDRYEQYF
TRBJ1-6,TRBV4-1,CASSPPAGENSPLHF
TRBJ1-1,TRBV6-1,CASRSVMNTEAFF
TRBJ1-2,TRBV11-3,CASSQGTGHGYTF
TRBJ2-5,TRBV14,CASSQNRGQETQYF
TRBJ2-7,TRBV5-6,CASSFGLGMSYEQYF
TRBJ2-5,TRBV6-5,CASSYSTWGETQYF
TRBJ2-2,TRBV11-2,CASSLMGTSRTGELFF
TRBJ2-7,TRBV7-9,CASSRRGETDEQYF
TRBJ1-4,TRBV7-2,CASSLRREDEKLFF